Listed below are T cell receptor beta chains from one sample, sequenced in a study of blood T cells in healthy people across ages. From the 5' RACE reads, TCRdb called clonotypes with MiXCR, one entry per CDR3 protein. The sample includes some 1.1 million distinct CDR3 sequences, around two fifths of them seen just once. The specimen sequenced was blood. These receptors were taken from a young man in good health. CDR3s include the opening cysteine and the closing phenylalanine or tryptophan. Each record gives: V gene, J gene, CDR3 length, clone size, D gene, CDR3 DNA, CDR3 protein. A D gene is named only where the DNA matches it firmly. Part of the rows lack a size; the others show once, few, many or a class for expanded clones.

>TRBV20-1|TRBJ2-5|17|NA|TRBD2
TGCAGTGCTAGAGATCCGACTAGCGAGACTGGATACAATGAGCAGTACTTC
CSARDPTSETGYNEQYF
>TRBV10-3|TRBJ2-7|11|NA|NA
TGTGCCATCAGTGCAGGAGATGAGCAGTACTTC
CAISAGDEQYF
>TRBV20-1|TRBJ1-1|16|NA|NA
TGCAGTTCTCAGGCCGAGGAAAGGACGGTGAACACTGAAGCTTTCTTT
CSSQAEERTVNTEAFF
>TRBV5-1|TRBJ2-5|14|many|NA
TGCGCCAGCAGCTTGGGGAGTTTCCAAGAGACCCAGTACTTC
CASSLGSFQETQYF
>TRBV7-9|TRBJ1-4|18|NA|NA
TGTGCCAGCAGCCGAGTGAAGACAGGCGGAGCAACTAATGAAAAACTGTTTTTT
CASSRVKTGGATNEKLFF
>TRBV4-2|TRBJ2-1|17|few|TRBD2
TGTGCTAGCAGCCAAGAGGTACTAGCGGGGTCCCACAATGAGCAGTTCTTC
CASSQEVLAGSHNEQFF
>TRBV10-3|TRBJ1-2|13|many|NA
TGTGCCATCAGTGACCGATTACTTTATGGCTACACCTTC
CAISDRLLYGYTF
>TRBV20-1|TRBJ2-3|15|few|NA
TGCAGTGCTAGAGAGGGGTCTCGTAGCACAGATACGCAGTATTTT
CSAREGSRSTDTQYF
>TRBV20-1|TRBJ1-2|17|NA|NA
TGCAGTGCTAGAGTAAGGAGGGGCCAGACTGATAACTATGGCTACACCTTC
CSARVRRGQTDNYGYTF
>TRBV7-2|TRBJ2-2|12|few|NA
TGTGCCAGCGTGGTCAGGACCGGGGAGCTGTTTTTT
CASVVRTGELFF
>TRBV12-3/TRBV12-4|TRBJ2-5|14|NA|NA
TGTGCCAGCAGTTTGGGGGGGCCATTGGAGACCCAGTACTTC
CASSLGGPLETQYF
>TRBV15|TRBJ2-1|14|few|NA
TGTGCCACCAGCAGAGATCTCCGGGACGGAGAGCAGTTCTTC
CATSRDLRDGEQFF
>TRBV6-1|TRBJ1-1|16|NA|NA
TGTGCCAGCAGTGAAGCTGGTGCAGGGATGAACACTGAAGCTTTCTTT
CASSEAGAGMNTEAFF
>TRBV12-5|TRBJ1-5|15|few|TRBD1
TGTGCTAGTGGTTTGGTACAGGGGCGAAATCAGCCCCAGCATTTT
CASGLVQGRNQPQHF
>TRBV6-5|TRBJ2-2|14|few|TRBD1
TGTGCCAGCAGGCGGACAGGGTTGACCGGGGAGCTGTTTTTT
CASRRTGLTGELFF
>TRBV10-3|TRBJ1-1|15|NA|NA
TGTGCCATCAGTGACCCCAGGGGATCGAGCACTGAAGCTTTCTTT
CAISDPRGSSTEAFF
>TRBV7-2|TRBJ2-3|17|few|TRBD2
TGTGCCAGCAGCTTAGTAACTAGCGGGGGGGCCTCGGATACGCAGTATTTT
CASSLVTSGGASDTQYF
>TRBV12-3/TRBV12-4|TRBJ2-5|16|many|NA
TGTGCCAGCAGTCCGAGGGAGGTCGCGAACCAAGAGACCCAGTACTTC
CASSPREVANQETQYF
>TRBV10-3|TRBJ1-6|14|few|NA
TGTGCCATCAGTGAAGGGAGCGGTAATTCACCCCTCCACTTT
CAISEGSGNSPLHF
>TRBV4-2|TRBJ2-1|13|NA|NA
TGTGCCAGCAGCGCCTTAGGGATCAATGAGCAGTTCTTC
CASSALGINEQFF
>TRBV7-9|TRBJ2-3|17|NA|NA
TGTGCCAGCAGCTTAACGAAGGGCAGCACCAGCACAGATACGCAGTATTTT
CASSLTKGSTSTDTQYF
>TRBV7-2|TRBJ2-6|16|NA|NA
TGTGCCAGCAGCTTATCCAGAGTCTCTGGGGCCAACGTCCTGACTTTC
CASSLSRVSGANVLTF
>TRBV2|TRBJ2-2|15|once|NA
TGTGCCAGCAGTCCTATTACAGGGCTCGCCGGGGAGCTGTTTTTT
CASSPITGLAGELFF
>TRBV5-5|TRBJ2-3|15|few|TRBD1
TGTGCCAGCAGCTTGTTCCAGGGGGCAGGGGATACGCAGTATTTT
CASSLFQGAGDTQYF
>TRBV20-1|TRBJ2-1|16|NA|TRBD2
TGCAGTGCTAGCCCCCGTGCGGGGGGCCTCTACAATGAGCAGTTCTTC
CSASPRAGGLYNEQFF
>TRBV30|TRBJ2-1|13|few|NA
TGTGCCTGTTCCTCCGGAGCTCCCAATGAGCAGTTCTTC
CACSSGAPNEQFF
>TRBV29-1|TRBJ1-1|13|NA|NA
TGCAGCGTCCCCGGGGTGGGAAACACTGAAGCTTTCTTT
CSVPGVGNTEAFF
>TRBV6-2/TRBV6-3|TRBJ2-5|19|NA|NA
TGTGCCAGCAGTTACTTGGGTTCTTCGGGTGGAAGGCGAGGCGAGACCCAGTACTTC
CASSYLGSSGGRRGETQYF
>TRBV5-1|TRBJ1-1|13|many|NA
TGCGCCAGCAGGAGCGGAGGGGACACTGAAGCTTTCTTT
CASRSGGDTEAFF
>TRBV3-1|TRBJ2-3|19|NA|NA
TGTGCCAGCAGCCCTGGAGGGGGGCGATATTCACTTTCGTCAGATACGCAGTATTTT
CASSPGGGRYSLSSDTQYF
>TRBV9|TRBJ1-1|13|NA|NA
TGTGCCAGCAGCGTAGATTGGGGCACTGAAGCTTTCTTT
CASSVDWGTEAFF
>TRBV12-3/TRBV12-4|TRBJ1-2|15|NA|TRBD1
TGTGCCAGCAGTTGGCCGGGACAGGGGTTCGATGGCTACACCTTC
CASSWPGQGFDGYTF
>TRBV7-2|TRBJ2-1|13|NA|TRBD1
TGTGCCAGCAGCAGACAGGGGGTAGGGGAGCAGTTCTTC
CASSRQGVGEQFF
>TRBV3-1|TRBJ1-4|15|NA|NA
TGTGCCAGCAGCCAAGTCCCAGGGCAGGGAGAAAAACTGTTTTTT
CASSQVPGQGEKLFF
>TRBV29-1|TRBJ2-1|12|NA|TRBD1
TGCGGCGTTTTAGGGGGCGGGAATGAGCAGTTCTTC
CGVLGGGNEQFF
>TRBV12-3/TRBV12-4|TRBJ2-1|15|once|NA
TGTGCCAGCAGTTTTAATACCGGGTCCCTTAATGAGCAGTTCTTC
CASSFNTGSLNEQFF
>TRBV29-1|TRBJ2-4|17|few|TRBD2
TGCAGCGTTGCCCGCCAAGCGGGGGCCTTAGCCAAAAACATTCAGTACTTC
CSVARQAGALAKNIQYF
>TRBV27|TRBJ2-2|16|NA|NA
TGTGCCAGCAGTTTAGGACCGGGCACGATGGCCGGGGAGCTGTTTTTT
CASSLGPGTMAGELFF
>TRBV18|TRBJ1-6|15|NA|TRBD1
TGTGCCAGCTCACCTCTCGGGACAGGGAATTCACCCCTCCACTTT
CASSPLGTGNSPLHF
>TRBV9|TRBJ2-3|15|few|NA
TGTGCCAGCAGCGTATATGGACAGAGCACAGATACGCAGTATTTT
CASSVYGQSTDTQYF
>TRBV2|TRBJ1-5|15|NA|NA
TGTGCCAGCAGTTACGGCAGTTATAGCAATCAGCCCCAGCATTTT
CASSYGSYSNQPQHF
>TRBV12-3/TRBV12-4|TRBJ2-1|14|NA|TRBD1
TGTGCCAGCACCATGACAGGGGCAGTCGACGAGCAGTTCTTC
CASTMTGAVDEQFF
>TRBV7-3|TRBJ2-1|15|NA|TRBD1
TGTACCAGCAGCTTAGACAGGGGGCTTTCCAATGAGCAGTTCTTC
CTSSLDRGLSNEQFF
>TRBV25-1|TRBJ2-1|16|NA|NA
TGTGCCAGCAGCGGGGACGGCCACTACTACTACAATGAGCAGTTCTTC
CASSGDGHYYYNEQFF
>TRBV20-1|TRBJ2-2|14|few|NA
TGCAGTGCTAGACTAACACAGGGCGGCGGGGAGCTGTTTTTT
CSARLTQGGGELFF
>TRBV4-2|TRBJ1-5|15|few|TRBD1
TGTGCCAGCAGCCAAGATCAGGGGGGCCATCAGCCCCAGCATTTT
CASSQDQGGHQPQHF
>TRBV27|TRBJ2-1|13|few|TRBD1
TGTGCCAACTGGACAGGGGAGGGTAATGAGCAGTTCTTC
CANWTGEGNEQFF
>TRBV6-2/TRBV6-3|TRBJ1-6|13|NA|NA
TGTGCCAGCATCGTACAGCTAGGTTCACCCCTCCACTTT
CASIVQLGSPLHF
>TRBV14|TRBJ1-1|17|few|TRBD1
TGTGCCAGCAGCCAACTCGGGACAGGAAGTCCCAACACTGAAGCTTTCTTT
CASSQLGTGSPNTEAFF
>TRBV27|TRBJ2-7|15|NA|NA
TGTGCCAGCAGCCCACCAACAGGGTTCAACAATGAGCAGTACTTC
CASSPPTGFNNEQYF
>TRBV12-3/TRBV12-4|TRBJ1-3|15|few|NA
TGTGCCAGCAGGACCACTACAGAGTCTGGAAACACCATATATTTT
CASRTTTESGNTIYF
>TRBV5-1|TRBJ1-4|16|few|TRBD1
TGCGCCAGCACATCCCTAGGGGCAGGGGGCGTTGAAAAACTGTTTTTT
CASTSLGAGGVEKLFF
>TRBV7-2|TRBJ2-3|14|NA|NA
TGTGCCAGCAGCTCTACGACAGATTCAGATACGCAGTATTTT
CASSSTTDSDTQYF
>TRBV20-1|TRBJ2-1|15|many|TRBD2
TGCAGTGCTCCTACTAGCGGGGGGTCATACAATGAGCAGTTCTTC
CSAPTSGGSYNEQFF
>TRBV12-3/TRBV12-4|TRBJ1-2|13|few|NA
TGTGCCAGCAGTTTATTTCAGGGAAATGGCTACACCTTC
CASSLFQGNGYTF
>TRBV27|TRBJ1-2|13|NA|NA
TGTGCCAGCAGTTTCTATGGGGGAGGGGTCTACACCTTC
CASSFYGGGVYTF
>TRBV4-3|TRBJ2-7|15|few|NA
TGCGCCAGCAGCCAAGGGACAACCTACTCCTACGAGCAGTACTTC
CASSQGTTYSYEQYF
>TRBV5-4|TRBJ2-3|16|few|TRBD2
TGTGCCAGCAGCTTATCAGGCCTAGCGGGGCCAGATACGCAGTATTTT
CASSLSGLAGPDTQYF